This T cell receptor beta chain was recorded in a study of cytomegalovirus exposure and HLA in healthy donors. On the study more broadly: The 120 validation repertoires, a later analysis reported, used the same platform as the approximately 730 repertoires from the first cohort.

Clones were sequenced by immunoSEQ multiplex PCR, and TCRdb holds only the in-frame ones, with some missing. The top ten clones hold roughly 12% of a sample with over 85,000 clones, less than 90% of them seen once. This clone was seen only once. The CDR3 covers 16 residues. Germline loops: CDR1 MNHEY, CDR2 SVGAGI. Trimming at V came to 0 bases and at J to 4 bases, leaving 4 bases not matched to a gene. Input material: PBMCs. The sequence was collected from a woman younger than 35 in good health and CMV-seropositive. The chain employs TRBV6-5 and TRBJ2-7, with 12 bases aligning to TRBD2. CDR3: CASSYSRLAGVYEQYF. DNA of the CDR3: TGTGCCAGCAGTTACTCACGACTAGCGGGGGTGTACGAGCAGTACTTC.